Listed below are T cell receptor beta chains from one sample, sequenced in a study of T cells in Graves' hyperthyroidism and ophthalmopathy. From the multiplex PCR reads, TCRdb called clonotypes with MiXCR, one entry per CDR3 protein. The sample lists about 95,000 distinct CDR3 sequences, approximately 40% occurring once. Sequencing was done on a sample of peripheral blood or thyroid tissue (not recorded which). Source of these receptors: a woman between 25 and 40 years old with Graves' hyperthyroidism. The conserved cysteine and the conserved F or W are not part of the CDR3 here.

j_call: TRBJ2-7
v_call: TRBV15
cdr3_aa: ATSRDRTSGTYEQY

j_call: TRBJ2-7
v_call: TRBV20-1
cdr3_aa: SARPTGTGETYEQY

j_call: TRBJ2-2
v_call: TRBV5-1
cdr3_aa: ASSLSGYTGELF

j_call: TRBJ1-5
v_call: TRBV9
cdr3_aa: ASSGAPDQPQH

j_call: TRBJ2-5
v_call: TRBV4-1
cdr3_aa: ASSPELAGEFGTQY

j_call: TRBJ1-1
v_call: TRBV7-3
cdr3_aa: ASSYMTVAEAF

j_call: TRBJ2-3
v_call: TRBV4-2
cdr3_aa: ASSQRITDTQY

j_call: TRBJ2-6
v_call: TRBV14
cdr3_aa: ASRPYVLT

j_call: TRBJ2-2
v_call: TRBV15
cdr3_aa: ATSRSGSGELF

j_call: TRBJ1-5
v_call: TRBV20-1
cdr3_aa: SARDVEGGSIAQH

j_call: TRBJ1-5
v_call: TRBV2
cdr3_aa: ASTPQGSGNQPQH

j_call: TRBJ2-7
v_call: TRBV7-6
cdr3_aa: ASSRTSGEKQY

j_call: TRBJ2-7
v_call: TRBV28
cdr3_aa: ASSPPARPYEQY

j_call: TRBJ2-7
v_call: TRBV6-5
cdr3_aa: ASSSPLREQY

j_call: TRBJ2-5
v_call: TRBV5-5
cdr3_aa: ASTVLVGGGETQY

j_call: TRBJ2-5
v_call: TRBV6-5
cdr3_aa: ASSYSRAPPETQY

j_call: TRBJ2-7
v_call: TRBV12-3/TRBV12-4
cdr3_aa: ASIDRGAIYEQY

j_call: TRBJ2-5
v_call: TRBV9
cdr3_aa: ASSVDTGTSGSWETQY

j_call: TRBJ2-7
v_call: TRBV5-1
cdr3_aa: ASSPKLDSYEQY

j_call: TRBJ2-7
v_call: TRBV9
cdr3_aa: ASSLRLAGGEQY

j_call: TRBJ2-7
v_call: TRBV9
cdr3_aa: ASSVDPAGGREQY

j_call: TRBJ2-7
v_call: TRBV12-3/TRBV12-4
cdr3_aa: ASRMTSGSYEQY

j_call: TRBJ2-7
v_call: TRBV2
cdr3_aa: ASSEFQAGATYEQY

j_call: TRBJ1-2
v_call: TRBV9
cdr3_aa: ASSQGAYGYT

j_call: TRBJ1-5
v_call: TRBV10-3
cdr3_aa: AIGTTNYGYSNQPQH

j_call: TRBJ1-1
v_call: TRBV25-1
cdr3_aa: ACSAPRQENTEAF

j_call: TRBJ1-5
v_call: TRBV30
cdr3_aa: AWSAGRDQPQH

j_call: TRBJ2-7
v_call: TRBV11-2
cdr3_aa: ASSLISGRPPYEQY

j_call: TRBJ1-6
v_call: TRBV20-1
cdr3_aa: SATRDTNSPLH

j_call: TRBJ2-5
v_call: TRBV7-6
cdr3_aa: ASSSDRTGETQY

j_call: TRBJ1-5
v_call: TRBV19
cdr3_aa: ASRTTGGNQPQH

j_call: TRBJ2-7
v_call: TRBV5-8
cdr3_aa: ASSQGLAGGEQY

j_call: TRBJ2-2
v_call: TRBV30
cdr3_aa: AWKLALNTGELS

j_call: TRBJ1-6
v_call: TRBV13
cdr3_aa: ASSSSDRSNSPLH

j_call: TRBJ2-3
v_call: TRBV28
cdr3_aa: ASSQTTGLAGDDTQY

j_call: TRBJ1-4
v_call: TRBV12-3/TRBV12-4
cdr3_aa: ASSFRVYEKLF

j_call: TRBJ2-5
v_call: TRBV19
cdr3_aa: ASSAEETQY